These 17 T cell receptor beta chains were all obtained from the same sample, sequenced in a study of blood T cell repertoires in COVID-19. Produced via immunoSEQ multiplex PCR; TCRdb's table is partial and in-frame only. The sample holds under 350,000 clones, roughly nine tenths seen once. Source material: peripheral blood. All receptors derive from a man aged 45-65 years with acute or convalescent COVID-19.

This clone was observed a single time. The CDR3 DNA reads TGTGCCAGCAGCTACCAGACAGCCCAGAACACCGGGGAGCTGTTTTTT. Encoded protein: CASSYQTAQNTGELFF. The rearrangement links TRBV7-6 to TRBJ2-2; TRBD1 is a possible D gene (5 bases). The CDR3 has 16 residues. Germline-derived CDR1 and CDR2 are SGHVS and FNYEAQ. The V gene lost 4 bases and the J gene lost 1 base, with 13 bases spanning the gap.

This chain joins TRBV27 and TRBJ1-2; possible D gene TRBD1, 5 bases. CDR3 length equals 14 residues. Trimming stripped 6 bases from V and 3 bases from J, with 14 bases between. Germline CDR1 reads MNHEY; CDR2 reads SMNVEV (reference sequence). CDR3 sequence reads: CASSLGGTHYGYTF. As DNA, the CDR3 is TGTGCCAGCAGCCTCGGCGGGACTCACTATGGCTACACCTTC.

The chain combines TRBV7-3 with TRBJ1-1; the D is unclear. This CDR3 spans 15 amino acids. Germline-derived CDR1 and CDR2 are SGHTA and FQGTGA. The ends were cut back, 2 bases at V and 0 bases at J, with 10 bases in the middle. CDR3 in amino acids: CASSLEGTMNTEAFF. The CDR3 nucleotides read TGTGCCAGCAGCTTAGAGGGCACCATGAACACTGAAGCTTTCTTT.

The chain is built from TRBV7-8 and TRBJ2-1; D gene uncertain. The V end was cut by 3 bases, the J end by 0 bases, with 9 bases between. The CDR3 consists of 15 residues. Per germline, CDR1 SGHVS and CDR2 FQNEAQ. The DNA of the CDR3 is TGTGCCAGCAGCTTTATTACGAGCTCCTACAATGAGCAGTTCTTC. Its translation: CASSFITSSYNEQFF.

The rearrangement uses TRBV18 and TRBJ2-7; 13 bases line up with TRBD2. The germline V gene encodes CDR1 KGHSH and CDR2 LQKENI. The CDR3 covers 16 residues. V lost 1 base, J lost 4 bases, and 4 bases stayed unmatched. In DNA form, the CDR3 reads TGTGCCAGCTCACCACGACTAGCGGGGGGCGGGTACGAGCAGTACTTC. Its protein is CASSPRLAGGGYEQYF. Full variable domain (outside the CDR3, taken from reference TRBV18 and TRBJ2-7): NAGVMQNPRHLVRRRGQEARLRCSPMKGHSHVYWYRQLPEEGLKFMVYLQKENIIDESGMPKERFSAEFPKEGPSILRIQQVVRGDSAAYFCASSPRLAGGGYEQYFGPGTRLTVT.

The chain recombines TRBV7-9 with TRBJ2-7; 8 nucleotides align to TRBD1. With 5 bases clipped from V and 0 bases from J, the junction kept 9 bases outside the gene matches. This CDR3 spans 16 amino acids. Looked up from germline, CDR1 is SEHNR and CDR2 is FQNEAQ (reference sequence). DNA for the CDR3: TGTGCCAGCAGCATTGGGCAGGGGGCGAGCTCCTACGAGCAGTACTTC. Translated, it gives CASSIGQGASSYEQYF.

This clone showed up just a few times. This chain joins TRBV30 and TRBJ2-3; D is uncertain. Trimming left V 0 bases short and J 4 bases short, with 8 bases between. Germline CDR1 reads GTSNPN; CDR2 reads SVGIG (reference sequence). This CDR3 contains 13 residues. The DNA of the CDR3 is TGTGCCTGGAGTGTAAGAGGCCCAGATACGCAGTATTTT. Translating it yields CAWSVRGPDTQYF.

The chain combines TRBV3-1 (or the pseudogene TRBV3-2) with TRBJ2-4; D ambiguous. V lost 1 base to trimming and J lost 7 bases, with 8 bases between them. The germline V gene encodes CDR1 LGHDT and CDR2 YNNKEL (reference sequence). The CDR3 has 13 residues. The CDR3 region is CASSQGGVNIQYF. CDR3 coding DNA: TGTGCCAGCAGCCAAGGTGGAGTGAACATTCAGTACTTC.

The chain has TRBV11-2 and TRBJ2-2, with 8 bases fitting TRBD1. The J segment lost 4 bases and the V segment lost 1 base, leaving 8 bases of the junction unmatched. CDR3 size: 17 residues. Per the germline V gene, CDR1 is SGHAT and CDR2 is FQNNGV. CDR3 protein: CASSLAGGQEITGELFF. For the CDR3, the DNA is TGTGCCAGCAGCTTAGCCGGGGGACAGGAGATCACCGGGGAGCTGTTTTTT. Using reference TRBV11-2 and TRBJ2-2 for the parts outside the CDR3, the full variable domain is EAGVAQSPRYKIIEKRQSVAFWCNPISGHATLYWYQQILGQGPKLLIQFQNNGVVDDSQLPKDRFSAERLKGVDSTLKIQPAKLEDSAVYLCASSLAGGQEITGELFFGEGSRLTVL.

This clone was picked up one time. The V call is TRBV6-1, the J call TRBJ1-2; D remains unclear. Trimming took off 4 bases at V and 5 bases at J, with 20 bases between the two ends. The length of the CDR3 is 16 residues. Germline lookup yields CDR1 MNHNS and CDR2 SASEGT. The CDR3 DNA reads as TGTGCCAGCAGTGGTCAGGTAACTAACTCGGGATATGGCTACACCTTC. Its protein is CASSGQVTNSGYGYTF.

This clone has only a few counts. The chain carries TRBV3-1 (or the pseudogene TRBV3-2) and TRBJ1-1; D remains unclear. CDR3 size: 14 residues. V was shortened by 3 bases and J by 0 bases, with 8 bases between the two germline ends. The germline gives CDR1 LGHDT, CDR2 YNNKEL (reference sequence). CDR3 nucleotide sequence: TGTGCCAGCAGCCATTCCAGTATGAACACTGAAGCTTTCTTT. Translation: CASSHSSMNTEAFF.

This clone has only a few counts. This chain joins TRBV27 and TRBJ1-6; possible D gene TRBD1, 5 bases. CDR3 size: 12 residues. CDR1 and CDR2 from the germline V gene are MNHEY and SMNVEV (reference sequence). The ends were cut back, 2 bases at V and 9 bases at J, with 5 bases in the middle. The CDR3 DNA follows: TGTGCCAGCAGTTTAACAGGTTCACCCCTCCACTTT. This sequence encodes CASSLTGSPLHF.

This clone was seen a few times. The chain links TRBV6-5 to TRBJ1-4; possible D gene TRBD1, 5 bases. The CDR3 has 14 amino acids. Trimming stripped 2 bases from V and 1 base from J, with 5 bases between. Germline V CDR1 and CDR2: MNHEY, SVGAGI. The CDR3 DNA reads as TGTGCCAGCAGTTACCAGGGAACTAATGAAAAACTGTTTTTT. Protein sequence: CASSYQGTNEKLFF.

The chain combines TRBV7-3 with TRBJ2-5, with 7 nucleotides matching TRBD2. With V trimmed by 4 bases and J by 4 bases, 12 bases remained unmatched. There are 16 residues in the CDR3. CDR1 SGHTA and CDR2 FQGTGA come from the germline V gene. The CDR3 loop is CASSSSGTGGSETQYF. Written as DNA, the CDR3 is TGTGCCAGCAGCTCATCCGGGACGGGAGGTTCAGAGACCCAGTACTTC.

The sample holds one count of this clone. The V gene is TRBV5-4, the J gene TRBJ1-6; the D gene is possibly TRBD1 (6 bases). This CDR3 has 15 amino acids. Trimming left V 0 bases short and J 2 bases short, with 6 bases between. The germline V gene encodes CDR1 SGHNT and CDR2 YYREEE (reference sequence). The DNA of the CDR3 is TGTGCCAGCAGCTTGGGACAGGCCTATAATTCACCCCTCCACTTT. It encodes CASSLGQAYNSPLHF.

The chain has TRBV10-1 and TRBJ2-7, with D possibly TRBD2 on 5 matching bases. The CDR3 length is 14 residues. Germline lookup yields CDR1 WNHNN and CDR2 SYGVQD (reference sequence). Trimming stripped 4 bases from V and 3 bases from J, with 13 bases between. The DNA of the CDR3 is TGCGCCAGCAGTGGTCCGCCCGGGGACTACGAGCAGTACTTC. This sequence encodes CASSGPPGDYEQYF.

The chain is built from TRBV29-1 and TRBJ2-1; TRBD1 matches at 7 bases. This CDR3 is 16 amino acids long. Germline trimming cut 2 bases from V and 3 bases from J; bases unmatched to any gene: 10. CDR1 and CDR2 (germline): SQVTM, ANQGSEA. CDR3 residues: CSVELGTDRLYNEQFF. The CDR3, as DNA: TGCAGCGTTGAACTAGGGACAGATCGCCTCTACAATGAGCAGTTCTTC.